Below, 27 T cell receptor beta chains from the same sample are listed, as sequenced in a study of cytomegalovirus exposure and HLA in healthy donors. This PCR relied on a set of 60 Vbeta primers and 13 Jbeta primers. Only in-frame clones appear in the TCRdb table, and some are missing; sequencing was by immunoSEQ multiplex PCR. The sample has around 99,000 clones, roughly 70% seen once. Specimen: PBMCs. Source of these receptors: a man aged 40-49 years in good health and CMV-seronegative.

The chain couples TRBV7-6 to TRBJ1-6, with D possibly matching TRBD1 (6 bases). Germline V lookup: CDR1 SGHVS, CDR2 FNYEAQ. The CDR3 sequence is 14 residues long. Between the trimmed V and J ends, which lost 5 bases and 4 bases, there was a span of 9 bases. The CDR3, as DNA: TGTGCCAGCAGCCTACAGGGTTATAATTCACCCCTCCACTTT. Its protein product is CASSLQGYNSPLHF.

The gene calls are TRBV13 and TRBJ2-5; tentative D call: TRBD1 (6 bases). V was clipped by 0 bases and J by 1 base, with 12 bases between them. Looked up from germline, CDR1 is PRHDT and CDR2 is FYEKMQ (reference sequence). The CDR3 covers 16 residues. CDR3 loop: CASSLGAGASQETQYF. CDR3 DNA sequence: TGTGCCAGCAGCTTAGGAGCAGGGGCTAGCCAAGAGACCCAGTACTTC.

The chain recombines TRBV29-1 with TRBJ1-2, with D possibly TRBD1 on 5 matching bases. There are 14 residues in the CDR3. V was clipped by 4 bases and J by 2 bases, with 14 bases between them. Germline CDR1 is SQVTM and CDR2 is ANQGSEA. In DNA, the CDR3 is TGCAGCGTTGGGGGCGGCAGGAACAACTATGGCTACACCTTC. Translating it yields CSVGGGRNNYGYTF.

The rearrangement uses TRBV12-5 and TRBJ1-2; 8 bases align to TRBD1. CDR3 length equals 16 residues. Germline V gives CDR1 LGHNT, CDR2 FRNRAP. V shed 2 bases, J shed 4 bases, and the junction held 9 bases outside the gene matches. DNA of the CDR3: TGTGCTAGTGGTTTGACCCGACAGGGGCCCCTCTATGGCTACACCTTC. Its translation: CASGLTRQGPLYGYTF.

The CDR3 reads CASSSTSGASSYEQYF. The CDR3 DNA reads as TGTGCCAGCAGCTCCACTAGCGGGGCTAGCTCCTACGAGCAGTACTTC. The chain carries TRBV7-9 and TRBJ2-7; TRBD2 matches 10 bases. The CDR3 sequence is 16 residues long. V shed 4 bases and J 0 bases; nucleotides not matched to a gene: 6. Germline CDR1 is SEHNR and CDR2 is FQNEAQ (reference sequence).

The chain joins TRBV15 to TRBJ1-2, with 8 bases identical to TRBD1. CDR1 is LNHNV, CDR2 YYDKDF, per germline (reference sequence). The CDR3 contains 15 residues. V lost 2 bases and J lost 4; bases outside the gene matches: 6. This CDR3 is CATSRQGATLYGYTF. CDR3 nucleotide sequence: TGTGCCACCAGCAGACAGGGGGCCACCCTCTATGGCTACACCTTC.

This clone occurred a few times. The chain has TRBV5-1 and TRBJ2-1; 14 bases are shared with TRBD2. J was trimmed by 8 bases and V by 4 bases; bases with no gene match: 5. This CDR3 is 15 amino acids long. The germline CDR1 and CDR2 sequences are SGHRS and YFSETQ. Here the CDR3 reads CASSVGTSGGDEQFF. The DNA of the CDR3 is TGCGCCAGCAGCGTCGGGACTAGCGGGGGAGATGAGCAGTTCTTC.

The sample holds a few counts of this clone. The gene calls are TRBV19 and TRBJ1-1, with 10 bases lining up with TRBD1. Germline-derived CDR1 and CDR2 are LNHDA and SQIVND (reference sequence). The CDR3 covers 16 residues. V lost 4 bases, J lost 3 bases, and 8 bases stayed unmatched. Here the CDR3 DNA reads TGTGCCAGTAGTAGAGGGACAGGGGCGTTTGACACTGAAGCTTTCTTT. It encodes CASSRGTGAFDTEAFF. The variable domain in full, with the rest retrieved from reference TRBV19 and TRBJ1-1, is DGGITQSPKYLFRKEGQNVTLSCEQNLNHDAMYWYRQDPGQGLRLIYYSQIVNDFQKGDIAEGYSVSREKKESFPLTVTSAQKNPTAFYLCASSRGTGAFDTEAFFGQGTRLTVV.

The chain combines TRBV4-1 with TRBJ1-2; TRBD1 matches at 10 bases. CDR3 length: 17 amino acids. The ends lost 0 bases at V and 5 bases at J; junction bases unmatched: 9. Looked up from germline, CDR1 is MGHRA and CDR2 is YSYEKL. CDR3 region: CASSQEVSRTGGYGYTF. The CDR3 region has the DNA TGCGCCAGCAGCCAAGAGGTCTCCAGGACAGGGGGTTATGGCTACACCTTC.

The chain couples TRBV19 to TRBJ2-7; 9 bases are a match to TRBD2. CDR3 size: 18 residues. In germline, CDR1 is LNHDA, CDR2 SQIVND (reference sequence). V was pared by 3 bases and J by 0 bases, with 12 bases of the junction left unmatched. CDR3 nucleotide sequence: TGTGCCAGTAGTATCCCAGGCCATTCTAGCGGGGTCTCCTACGAGCAGTACTTC. As protein: CASSIPGHSSGVSYEQYF.

For this clone: Germline is not matched at one junction end, which may reflect a read error. This sequence joins TRBV5-8 and TRBJ2-3, with a possible D match to TRBD1 (6 bases). Per the germline V gene, CDR1 is SGHTS and CDR2 is YDEGEE. The CDR3 is 14 residues long. CDR3 residues: CASSQGLDPDTQYF. In DNA form, the CDR3 reads TGCGCCAGCAGCCAGGGGTTAGATCCAGATACGCAGTATTTT.

The chain is built from TRBV19 and TRBJ1-6; TRBD1 agrees at 9 bases. The trim removed 5 bases at V and 7 bases at J, leaving 9 bases unmatched. The germline V gene has CDR1 LNHDA and CDR2 SQIVND (reference sequence). CDR3 length equals 16 residues. The CDR3 is CASSFRTGERNSPLHF. The CDR3 DNA follows: TGTGCCAGTAGTTTCCGGACAGGGGAGCGGAATTCACCCCTCCACTTT.

J is TRBJ1-4 and V is TRBV27; TRBD1 aligns across 7 bases. Germline CDR1 MNHEY, CDR2 SMNVEV (reference sequence). This CDR3 spans 13 amino acids. The V gene end was trimmed by 6 bases and the J gene end by 7 bases; junction bases not matched to a gene: 5. The CDR3 DNA is TGTGCCAGCAGGGACAGGATTGGTGAAAAACTGTTTTTT. This sequence encodes CASRDRIGEKLFF.

This chain joins TRBV12-5 and TRBJ2-3; 8 nucleotides line up with TRBD2. Looked up from germline, CDR1 is LGHNT and CDR2 is FRNRAP. The CDR3 extends over 15 amino acids. J was trimmed by 1 base and V by 3 bases; bases with no gene match: 3. The CDR3: CASGFISGGTDTQYF. The CDR3 nucleotides read TGTGCTAGTGGTTTCATTAGCGGGGGCACAGATACGCAGTATTTT. The variable domain in full, completed from reference TRBV12-5 and TRBJ2-3, reads DARVTQTPRHKVTEMGQEVTMRCQPILGHNTVFWYRQTMMQGLELLAYFRNRAPLDDSGMPKDRFSAEMPDATLATLKIQPSEPRDSAVYFCASGFISGGTDTQYFGPGTRLTVL.

About this clone: At one of its ends the junction is not consistent with the germline gene, which may arise from a read error. This rearrangement joins TRBV7-9 to TRBJ1-1; D not certain. The CDR3 runs 14 residues. Looked up from germline, CDR1 is SEHNR and CDR2 is FQNEAQ (reference sequence). CDR3 sequence: CSSRFISMETEAFF. The CDR3 nucleotides are TGTTCCAGCAGGTTTATATCCATGGAGACTGAAGCTTTCTTT.

The chain recombines TRBV27 with TRBJ1-5, with TRBD1 identical over 9 bases. Germline V gene lookup returns CDR1 MNHEY and CDR2 SMNVEV (reference sequence). This CDR3 has 15 residues. With 8 bases clipped from V and 4 bases from J, the junction kept 9 bases outside the gene matches. CDR3 residues: CASGEGQGPNQPQHF. The DNA for the CDR3 is TGTGCCAGCGGAGAGGGACAGGGACCGAATCAGCCCCAGCATTTT.

The table lists this clone with a few counts. The chain combines TRBV29-1 with TRBJ2-1; D is perhaps TRBD1 (6 bases). CDR1 and CDR2 from the germline V gene are SQVTM and ANQGSEA. Deletions cut 6 bases from V and 4 bases from J, with 7 bases between. The CDR3 sequence is 11 residues long. The DNA for the CDR3 is TGCAGCGTCGGACAGTACAATGAGCAGTTCTTC. Amino acids: CSVGQYNEQFF.

The V gene is TRBV5-1, the J gene TRBJ1-2; 8 bases map to TRBD1. The CDR3 consists of 13 residues. Germline V gives CDR1 SGHRS, CDR2 YFSETQ. Losses at the gene ends were 5 bases for V and 8 bases for J; bases not matched to a gene: 8. The DNA for the CDR3 is TGCGCCAGCAGGTTGCAGGGACAGGAAGGCTACACCTTC. Translating gives CASRLQGQEGYTF. Variable domain in full (rest from reference TRBV5-1 and TRBJ1-2): KAGVTQTPRYLIKTRGQQVTLSCSPISGHRSVSWYQQTPGQGLQFLFEYFSETQRNKGNFPGRFSGRQFSNSRSEMNVSTLELGDSALYLCASRLQGQEGYTFGSGTRLTVV.

This chain uses TRBV4-1 with TRBJ1-5; 9 bases align to TRBD1. There are 18 residues in the CDR3. Germline assignment: CDR1 MGHRA and CDR2 YSYEKL. Unmatched junction bases numbered 11, after V lost 0 bases and J lost 5 bases. CDR3 coding DNA: TGCGCCAGCAGCCAAGATCTTCCACAGGGGGCCCCGCATCAGCCCCAGCATTTT. Its protein product is CASSQDLPQGAPHQPQHF.

This clone was detected only a few times. This sequence joins TRBV15 and TRBJ1-5; TRBD1 agrees at 9 bases. V gave up 5 bases and J gave up 2 bases; unmatched junction bases: 7. Germline values: CDR1 LNHNV, CDR2 YYDKDF (reference sequence). CDR3 length: 16 residues. The CDR3 sequence is CATSPHRDRGNQPQHF. The CDR3 DNA reads TGTGCCACCAGCCCCCACCGGGACAGGGGCAATCAGCCCCAGCATTTT.

The chain carries TRBV19 and TRBJ2-5; TRBD1 matches at 7 bases. V gave up 8 bases and J gave up 4 bases; unmatched junction bases: 10. This CDR3 has 14 amino acids. Looked up from germline, CDR1 is LNHDA and CDR2 is SQIVND (reference sequence). CDR3 coding DNA: TGTGCCAGTCAGAGTTTACAGGGGAGAGAGACCCAGTACTTC. This codes for CASQSLQGRETQYF.

V is TRBV18 and J is TRBJ1-2, with D perhaps matching TRBD1 (5 bases). The CDR3 is made up of 14 amino acids. V was clipped by 6 bases and J by 7 bases, with 18 bases between them. Germline CDR1 and CDR2: KGHSH and LQKENI. The CDR3 DNA sequence: TGTGCCAGCTCTGCCGGGACTGACGTCTGTGGCTACACCTTC. Its translation is CASSAGTDVCGYTF.

The chain recombines TRBV11-1 with TRBJ2-1, with D perhaps matching TRBD2 (6 bases). This CDR3 is built from 13 residues. CDR1 SGHAT and CDR2 FQDESV come from the germline V gene (reference sequence). The germline V and J ends were trimmed by 6 bases and 12 bases, with 18 bases remaining between them. The CDR3 here is CASRLIAGGWQFF. The CDR3 coding sequence is TGTGCCAGCAGACTAATCGCCGGGGGATGGCAGTTCTTC.

The chain recombines TRBV5-6 with TRBJ1-2; no clear D. V was trimmed by 4 bases and J by 4 bases, leaving 17 bases between them. Per the germline V gene, CDR1 is SGHDT and CDR2 is YYEEEE. This CDR3 comprises 15 residues. Written as DNA, the CDR3 is TGTGCCAGCAGCCTGGCGGCAACGACGGGCTATGGCTACACCTTC. It translates to CASSLAATTGYGYTF. Variable domain in full (rest from reference TRBV5-6 and TRBJ1-2): DAGVTQSPTHLIKTRGQQVTLRCSPKSGHDTVSWYQQALGQGPQFIFQYYEEEERQRGNFPDRFSGHQFPNYSSELNVNALLLGDSALYLCASSLAATTGYGYTFGSGTRLTVV.

The V and J genes are TRBV5-1 and TRBJ2-5, with 7 bases aligning to TRBD2. CDR3 length equals 14 residues. V dropped 2 bases and J dropped 5; count of bases not matched to a gene: 6. Germline CDR1 SGHRS, CDR2 YFSETQ. CDR3 sequence (DNA): TGCGCCAGCAGCTTTTCAGGGAGGGACGAGACCCAGTACTTC. Its translation: CASSFSGRDETQYF.

This chain joins TRBV6-6 and TRBJ2-5; TRBD1 aligns across 10 bases. This CDR3 region has 16 residues. Per the germline V gene, CDR1 is MNHNY and CDR2 is SVGAGI (reference sequence). The J segment lost 5 bases and the V segment lost 0 bases, leaving 6 bases of the junction unmatched. This CDR3 reads CASSYSGQGYEETQYF. The CDR3 DNA follows: TGTGCCAGCAGTTACTCGGGACAGGGGTACGAGGAGACCCAGTACTTC.

This chain connects TRBV7-6 to TRBJ2-7; maybe TRBD2 (6 bases). Germline V gene lookup returns CDR1 SGHVS and CDR2 FNYEAQ. Trimming pared 0 bases from V and 2 bases from J, leaving 14 bases between. This CDR3 has 16 residues. The CDR3 nucleotides read TGTGCCAGCAGCTTAGCCAGAGGGGCGGGAACCTACGAGCAGTACTTC. Its translation is CASSLARGAGTYEQYF.